This T cell receptor beta chain stems from a study of cytomegalovirus exposure and HLA in healthy donors. Points from the study as a whole: Subsequent analysis found a tendency for first-cohort TCR clusters to co-occur within the 95 to 150 validation repertoires.

The CDR3 contains 16 residues. V trimming: 4 bases; J trimming: 0 bases; junction bases outside the gene matches: 7. Germline loops: CDR1 SGHNT, CDR2 YYREEE (reference sequence). As regards this clone: As yet, its antigen is unknown.

Profiling relied on immunoSEQ multiplex PCR, and the TCRdb table lists in-frame clones only, not all of them. The sample lists some 110,000 clones, 88% seen once, with about 2% in the top ten. The chain uses TRBV5-4 and TRBJ2-3; 8 bases agree with TRBD1. Sequencing was done on a sample of PBMCs. The source of this sequence is a woman under 30 in good health and CMV-seropositive. As DNA, the CDR3 is TGTGCCAGCAGCGGGAAACAGGGGGTGAGCACAGATACGCAGTATTTT. Its protein product is CASSGKQGVSTDTQYF.